This TCR beta chain was documented in a study of technical replicates of blood from a few donors. Measured with immunoSEQ multiplex PCR; TCRdb has only the in-frame clones, and not every one. The sample includes 75,000 to 100,000 clones, around 94% of them seen just once. V was clipped by 3 bases and J by 1 base; unmatched bases: 25. CDR1 SGHRS and CDR2 YFSETQ come from the germline V gene. This CDR3 is 22 amino acids long. This receptor was identified in a human donor in good health. What was sequenced was T cells isolated from PBMCs. The chain recombines TRBV5-1 with TRBJ1-1, with 9 bases fitting TRBD1. The CDR3 DNA sequence: TGCGCCAGCAGCTCAATAAACAACGGGACAGGGTGGCCCCTTAAGGGGAACACTGAAGCTTTCTTT. It is translated as CASSSINNGTGWPLKGNTEAFF.